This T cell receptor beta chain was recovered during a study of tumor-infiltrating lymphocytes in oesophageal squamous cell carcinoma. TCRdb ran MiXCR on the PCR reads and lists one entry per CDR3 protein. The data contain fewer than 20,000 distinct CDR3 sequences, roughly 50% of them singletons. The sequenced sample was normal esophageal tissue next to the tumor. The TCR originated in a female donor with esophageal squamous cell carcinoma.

The CDR3 spells CASSFDRGSYNEQFF. CDR3 nucleotides: TGTGCCAGCAGTTTCGACAGGGGCTCCTACAATGAGCAGTTCTTC. The chain is built from TRBV12-3 or TRBV12-4 and TRBJ2-1; 8 nucleotides line up with TRBD1. V gave up 3 bases and J gave up 0 bases; unmatched junction bases: 1. This CDR3 spans 15 amino acids.